Here is one T cell receptor (beta chain) with its context. It lacks a known antigen. Per-base quality was not reported, and no clone a single base away is much larger than it. The CDR3 runs 14 amino acids, cysteine and phenylalanine included. Just CDR3 DNA is preserved here, 42 bases in frame from base 1. The junction shows trimming of 2 bases on V and 8 bases on J, and the gene matches do not reach 6 bases of it. Via the germline V gene, CDR1 is SNHLY and CDR2 FYNNEI. This sample is drawn from a study of regulatory T cells in long-lasting Graves disease (dated by TCRdb to the early 2020s). Regarding the study in general: Persistent Graves' disease was defined as persistently positive TSH receptor autoantibodies together with antithyroid drug treatment for over 5 years. Peripheral blood TCR sequencing and RNA sequencing compared persistent Graves' disease patients with newly diagnosed Graves' disease patients. The study was conducted in China and was registered as a clinical trial. A total of some 35 samples underwent TCR sequencing, from roughly 13 patients with persistent Graves' disease and approximately 20 patients with newly diagnosed Graves' disease. In the clinical cohort, patients with persistent Graves' disease had used antithyroid drugs for an average of roughly ten years.

Overall study outcomes, separate from this receptor: Compared with newly diagnosed patients, persistent Graves' disease patients had lower TCR Shannon entropy and fewer highly expanded clones, which suggests clonal expansion. The authors noted that the small sample size was a limitation that may lower accuracy. Only the TCR beta chain was sequenced and analyzed. A larger number of public clonotypes was shared among persistent patients (approximately 3,000) than among newly diagnosed patients (approximately 1,000). Preferential use of TRBV28, TRBJ1-2 and TRBJ2-5 was observed in persistent disease, whereas TRBV20-1 and TRBJ2-1 were favored in newly diagnosed disease. Only peripheral blood was studied, because thyroid tissue, the primary lesion, was inaccessible.

The sample's time point, from its label and the paper: persistent/refractory GD, antithyroid drugs over 5 years with positive TRAb. For both TCR sequencing and RNA sequencing, RNA was extracted from PBMCs using TRIzol. Graves' disease was diagnosed according to American Thyroid Association guidelines. Recruitment of patients was carried out at an endocrinology department in Xi'an, China. Each patient gave roughly 8.4 milliliters of peripheral blood, collected in an EDTA anticoagulant tube. Ficoll Paque Plus density gradient separation was used to isolate PBMCs, and no additional T cell sorting was done. An Agilent 2100 Bioanalyzer and agarose gel were used to check RNA quality, and a NanoDrop 2000 was used to measure RNA concentration. The method behind the library was multiplex PCR. Instrument on record: Illumina HiSeq 4000. iRepertoire HTBI primers and Arm-PCR amplification of CDR3 regions were used to construct TCR beta libraries. Before sequencing, the PCR products underwent gel purification. Turning to the authors' computational methods: A total of around 59 TRBV and 14 TRBJ segments were identified across samples and were used for gene usage analysis of CDR3 amino acid clonotypes. COPE and FqMerger were used to merge the filtered high-quality paired reads into contigs. Contigs were aligned with BLAST to IMGT TRBV, TRBD and TRBJ reference genes, and CDR3 was defined per IMGT. Clonotypes above 0.1% frequency were classified as highly expanded clones. Repertoire diversity was measured by Shannon entropy, and V-J evenness by the Gini coefficient. Public clonotypes were defined as clonotypes shared by more than one individual. The public reads were run again by TCRdb, first through fastp at Q25 and then through MiXCR, and only productive beta chains were kept. Here each entry gathers all rows of one CDR3 protein and keeps the most common genes and DNA. The V and J calls and clone size are TCRdb's, not the authors'. This sample holds hundreds of thousands of distinct CDR3 sequences; 20% to 25% were observed only once. The ten top clones hold around 7% of the sample.

Sequences were derived from peripheral blood mononuclear cells (PBMCs), sampled when the disease was refractory, from a patient treated with antithyroid drugs. The V gene is TRBV2 and the J gene is TRBJ2-3, with 8 bases in between that match TRBD2. The TCR comes from a female donor with Graves disease. The CDR3 here reads CASSETGRGVTQYF. The bases are TGTGCCAGCAGTGAAACCGGGAGGGGCGTTACGCAGTATTTT.